This is a list of T cell receptor beta chains from one sample in a study of response to subunit inactivated influenza vaccine. From the RT-PCR reads, TCRdb called clonotypes with MiXCR, one entry per CDR3 protein. The data show about 650,000 distinct CDR3 sequences, about 15% seen once. This specimen was PBMCs from blood, taken 14 days before vaccination. These TCRs come from a man between 45 and 60 years old who received an inactivated influenza vaccine. The CDR3 runs from the conserved cysteine through the conserved F or W. The D gene is left open where the match is weak. Not all rows give a size; the values are once, few, many and, for expanded clones, a class.

clone_size	j_call	d_call	v_call	cdr3_aa	cdr3_nt
few	TRBJ2-7	TRBD1	TRBV15	CATGRDRVGEQYF	TGTGCCACCGGGCGGGACAGGGTTGGAGAGCAGTACTTC
NA	TRBJ2-5	NA	TRBV6-2/TRBV6-3	CASSRDGKETQYF	TGTGCCAGCAGTAGGGACGGAAAAGAGACCCAGTACTTC
NA	TRBJ2-1	NA	TRBV11-2	CASSFGLRYNEQFF	TGTGCCAGCAGCTTCGGACTCAGGTACAATGAGCAGTTCTTC
NA	TRBJ2-5	NA	TRBV7-9	CASSLGFSMETQYF	TGTGCCAGCAGCTTAGGCTTTAGTATGGAGACCCAGTACTTC
few	TRBJ2-3	NA	TRBV20-1	CSAKKQGMSTDTQYF	TGCAGTGCAAAAAAGCAGGGGATGTCCACAGATACGCAGTATTTT
few	TRBJ1-2	NA	TRBV6-1	CASRRDNTNYGYTF	TGTGCCAGCAGGAGGGACAACACTAACTATGGCTACACCTTC
many	TRBJ2-5	NA	TRBV5-1	CASSGDNQETQYF	TGCGCCAGCAGCGGGGACAACCAAGAGACCCAGTACTTC
NA	TRBJ2-3	TRBD1	TRBV5-1	CASSRGQGARTDTQYF	TGCGCCAGCAGCCGGGGACAGGGGGCGAGGACGGATACGCAGTATTTT
many	TRBJ1-4	NA	TRBV6-1	CASSAGSSTNEKLFF	TGTGCCAGCAGTGCCGGGTCCTCAACTAATGAAAAACTGTTTTTT
NA	TRBJ1-4	TRBD1	TRBV4-3	CASSQFPGQGATNEKLFF	TGCGCCAGCAGCCAATTTCCGGGACAGGGGGCAACTAATGAAAAACTGTTTTTT
NA	TRBJ2-4	TRBD1	TRBV5-6	CASSLLTGGFKNIQYF	TGTGCCAGCAGCTTGCTTACAGGGGGCTTCAAAAACATTCAGTACTTC
many	TRBJ1-5	TRBD1	TRBV4-1	CASSHAATGGNQPQHF	TGCGCCAGCAGCCACGCTGCGACAGGGGGAAATCAGCCCCAGCATTTT
few	TRBJ2-1	TRBD1	TRBV5-1	CASSLGTGGGYNEQFF	TGCGCCAGCAGCTTAGGGACAGGGGGCGGGTACAATGAGCAGTTCTTC
few	TRBJ2-5	TRBD1	TRBV25-1	CASSERDRGLHF	TGTGCCAGCAGTGAAAGGGACAGGGGGCTGCACTTC
NA	TRBJ2-2	TRBD1	TRBV7-9	CASSPWDRAITGELFF	TGTGCCAGCAGCCCTTGGGACAGGGCTATCACCGGGGAGCTGTTTTTT
few	TRBJ2-1	TRBD2	TRBV7-2	CASSIAGRNEQFF	TGTGCCAGCAGCATAGCGGGACGGAATGAGCAGTTCTTC
few	TRBJ2-1	TRBD2	TRBV29-1	CSVLGLAGAFYNEQFF	TGCAGCGTCCTTGGACTAGCGGGGGCGTTTTACAATGAGCAGTTCTTC
few	TRBJ1-2	TRBD1	TRBV6-6	CASSQYRGGYTF	TGTGCCAGCAGTCAGTACAGGGGGGGCTACACCTTC
many	TRBJ1-2	NA	TRBV29-1	CSAGTRYGYTF	TGCAGCGCCGGGACTCGTTATGGCTACACCTTC
NA	TRBJ2-5	NA	TRBV29-1	CSVEVVGGFMETQYF	TGCAGCGTTGAAGTAGTAGGGGGTTTTATGGAGACCCAGTACTTC
few	TRBJ2-2	TRBD1	TRBV5-1	CASSYTGGNTGELFF	TGCGCCAGCAGCTACACAGGGGGCAACACCGGGGAGCTGTTTTTT
NA	TRBJ2-7	NA	TRBV10-3	CATGVPSYEQYF	TGTGCGACGGGGGTCCCCTCCTACGAGCAGTACTTC
NA	TRBJ2-3	NA	TRBV3-1	CASSQDQGGSTDTQYF	TGTGCCAGCAGCCAAGATCAGGGGGGTAGCACAGATACGCAGTATTTT
few	TRBJ2-3	TRBD2	TRBV7-2	CASSHPGGFTQYF	TGTGCCAGCAGCCACCCCGGGGGGTTCACGCAGTATTTT
few	TRBJ2-7	TRBD1	TRBV28	CASLGQTHYEQYF	TGTGCCAGTTTGGGACAGACTCACTACGAGCAGTACTTC
NA	TRBJ2-5	NA	TRBV28	CASSSSPGAKETQYF	TGTGCCAGCAGCAGTTCCCCAGGGGCCAAAGAGACCCAGTACTTC
NA	TRBJ2-4	NA	TRBV20-1	CSAEWTGKNIQYF	TGCAGTGCTGAATGGACTGGCAAAAACATTCAGTACTTC
NA	TRBJ2-3	NA	TRBV5-1	CASKGGTSTDTQYF	TGCGCCAGCAAGGGCGGAACTAGCACAGATACGCAGTATTTT
many	TRBJ2-1	TRBD2	TRBV5-1	CASSWRTSGDEQFF	TGCGCCAGCAGCTGGAGGACTAGCGGCGATGAGCAGTTCTTC
many	TRBJ2-3	NA	TRBV7-9	CASSPLGPGRITDTQYF	TGTGCCAGCAGCCCCCTCGGCCCGGGGAGAATTACAGATACGCAGTATTTT
NA	TRBJ1-5	NA	TRBV6-5	CASSYSAGYSNQPQHF	TGTGCCAGCAGTTACTCGGCAGGGTATAGCAATCAGCCCCAGCATTTT
many	TRBJ2-5	NA	TRBV3-1	CASSQETQYF	TGTGCCAGCAGCCAAGAGACCCAGTACTTC
few	TRBJ2-1	NA	TRBV7-2	CASSPYRASSNEQFF	TGTGCCAGCAGCCCGTACAGGGCTAGTAGTAATGAGCAGTTCTTC
NA	TRBJ2-1	NA	TRBV3-1	CASSQVAREQFF	TGTGCCAGCAGCCAAGTTGCGCGTGAGCAGTTCTTC
many	TRBJ2-7	TRBD1	TRBV10-3	CAISDPEGTGYYEQYF	TGTGCCATCAGTGACCCTGAAGGGACAGGTTACTACGAGCAGTACTTC
few	TRBJ1-6	NA	TRBV10-2	CASREGLRAPLHF	TGCGCCAGCAGGGAAGGGCTCAGAGCACCCCTCCACTTT
NA	TRBJ2-1	TRBD2	TRBV28	CASSWVAGANYNEQFF	TGTGCCAGCAGTTGGGTAGCGGGAGCGAACTACAATGAGCAGTTCTTC
few	TRBJ2-1	NA	TRBV10-3	CAISESPGMDSNEQFF	TGTGCCATCAGTGAGTCACCGGGAATGGATAGCAATGAGCAGTTCTTC
NA	TRBJ2-7	NA	TRBV4-2	CASSQDSQSYEQYF	TGTGCCAGCAGCCAAGATTCACAGTCCTACGAGCAGTACTTC
NA	TRBJ2-2	TRBD1	TRBV7-7	CASSSSTGTVNTGELFF	TGTGCTAGCAGCTCATCGACCGGGACAGTGAACACCGGGGAGCTGTTTTTT
NA	TRBJ2-7	TRBD1	TRBV13	CASRAARTGQRYF	TGTGCCAGCAGAGCTGCCCGGACAGGCCAAAGGTACTTC
NA	TRBJ1-5	TRBD1	TRBV3-1	CASRGDRGTPRHF	TGTGCCAGCAGAGGGGACAGGGGGACGCCCCGGCATTTT
few	TRBJ2-1	TRBD1	TRBV6-1	CASGRTGPYNEQFF	TGTGCCAGCGGGAGGACAGGGCCCTACAATGAGCAGTTCTTC
NA	TRBJ2-7	NA	TRBV6-1	CASSTFPGTEQYF	TGTGCCAGCAGTACCTTCCCGGGGACAGAGCAGTACTTC
many	TRBJ2-7	NA	TRBV6-1	CASSPGFLGEQYF	TGTGCCAGCAGCCCTGGGTTCTTAGGCGAGCAGTACTTC